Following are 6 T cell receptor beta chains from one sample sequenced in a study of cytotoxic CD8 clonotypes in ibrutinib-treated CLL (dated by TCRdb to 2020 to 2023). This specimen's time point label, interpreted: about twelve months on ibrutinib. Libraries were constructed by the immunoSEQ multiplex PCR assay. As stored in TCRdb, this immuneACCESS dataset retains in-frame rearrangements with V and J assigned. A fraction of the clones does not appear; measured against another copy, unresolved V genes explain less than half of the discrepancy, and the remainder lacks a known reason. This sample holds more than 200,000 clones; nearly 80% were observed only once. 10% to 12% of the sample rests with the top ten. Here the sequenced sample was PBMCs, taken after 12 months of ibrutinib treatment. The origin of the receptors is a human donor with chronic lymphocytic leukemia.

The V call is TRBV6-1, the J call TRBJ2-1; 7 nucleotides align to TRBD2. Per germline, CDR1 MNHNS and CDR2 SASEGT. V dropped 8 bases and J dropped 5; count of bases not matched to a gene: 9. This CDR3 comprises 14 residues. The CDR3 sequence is CASCALAEDNEQFF. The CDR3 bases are TGTGCCAGCTGCGCGCTAGCGGAGGACAATGAGCAGTTCTTC.

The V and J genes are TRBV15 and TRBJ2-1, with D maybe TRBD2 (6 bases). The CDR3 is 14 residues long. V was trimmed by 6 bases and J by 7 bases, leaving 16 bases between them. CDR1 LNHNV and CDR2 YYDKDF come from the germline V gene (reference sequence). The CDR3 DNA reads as TGTGCCACCAGGGAATTAGCGGAGCCAAATGAGCAGTTCTTC. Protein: CATRELAEPNEQFF.

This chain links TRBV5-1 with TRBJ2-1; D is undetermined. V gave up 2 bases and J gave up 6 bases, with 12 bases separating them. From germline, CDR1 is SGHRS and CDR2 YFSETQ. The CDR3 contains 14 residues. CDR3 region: CASSFSPWGNEQFF. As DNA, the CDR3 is TGCGCCAGCAGCTTTTCTCCGTGGGGCAATGAGCAGTTCTTC.

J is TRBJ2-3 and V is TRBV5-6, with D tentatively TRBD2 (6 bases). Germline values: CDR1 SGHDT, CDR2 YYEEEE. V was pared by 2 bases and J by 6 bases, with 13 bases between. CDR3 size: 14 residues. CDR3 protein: CASSFVLADDTQYF. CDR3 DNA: TGTGCCAGCAGCTTTGTGTTAGCGGACGATACGCAGTATTTT.

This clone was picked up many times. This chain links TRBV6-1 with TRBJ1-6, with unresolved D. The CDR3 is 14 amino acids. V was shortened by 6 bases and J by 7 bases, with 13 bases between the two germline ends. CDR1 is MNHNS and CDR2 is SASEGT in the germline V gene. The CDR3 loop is CASRAAPENSPLHF. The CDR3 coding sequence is TGTGCCAGCAGGGCAGCGCCGGAGAATTCACCCCTCCACTTT.

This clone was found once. CDR3 sequence (DNA): TGTGCCAGCAGCAAAGGTTCTCCTAGCGGGAGTTGTAATGAGCAGTTCTTC. Translated, it gives CASSKGSPSGSCNEQFF. The rearrangement joins TRBV21-1 to TRBJ2-1; the table names TRBD2, a call not compared with the DNA. TRBV21-1 is a listed pseudogene. This CDR3 has 17 residues.